Below, one TCR beta chain is given with its context. CDR1 is MGHRA and CDR2 is YSYEKL in the germline V gene. The length of the CDR3 is 16 residues. The record originates from a study of CXCR3-negative and CXCR3-positive naive CD8 T cells. The study made its TRB cDNA libraries by 5' RACE, adding UMI labels. TCRdb derives one entry per CDR3 protein from the 5' RACE reads, leaving out DNA. The sample table includes some 130,000 distinct CDR3 sequences. The TCR was taken from a human donor in good health. Some clones in this sample may be carry-over from other donors' samples. The genes are TRBV4-1 and TRBJ2-7. The sample taken for sequencing was naive CXCR3- CD8+ T cells from blood. Regarding subset: CD45RO-CCR7+CD27+CD95- naive CD8+ T cells lacking CXCR3 (TNR3-). This CDR3 reads CASSQDHVAATYEQYF.